This TCR beta chain was identified during a study of cytomegalovirus exposure and HLA in healthy donors. This PCR relied on a set of 60 Vbeta primers and 13 Jbeta primers. Only in-frame clones appear in the TCRdb table, and some are missing; sequencing was by immunoSEQ multiplex PCR. This sample carries about 120,000 clones, approximately 80% of them seen once, and the ten largest clones take approximately 10%. On this clone: Its antigen is not identified.

Study outcomes and limitations: When presence/absence was analysed, sequencing depth was taken to be roughly uniform across donors. A later analysis linked 15,000 to 20,000 TCR beta sequences to HLA alleles at 0.05 false discovery rate. A link between a missense DCLRE1C variant and TCR beta V- and J-gene trimming emerged from a later analysis.

The germline V gene encodes CDR1 LNHDA and CDR2 SQIVND (reference sequence). The CDR3 is made up of 16 amino acids. The V and J ends lost 6 bases and 0 bases, in that order; junction bases with no gene match: 8. The chain joins TRBV19 to TRBJ2-3; TRBD1 matches at 8 bases. The sequence was collected from a young man in good health and CMV-seropositive. Sequenced: PBMCs. The CDR3 nucleotides are TGTGCCAGTAGGCTTCAGGGGGCGCCTAGCACAGATACGCAGTATTTT. Encoded protein: CASRLQGAPSTDTQYF.